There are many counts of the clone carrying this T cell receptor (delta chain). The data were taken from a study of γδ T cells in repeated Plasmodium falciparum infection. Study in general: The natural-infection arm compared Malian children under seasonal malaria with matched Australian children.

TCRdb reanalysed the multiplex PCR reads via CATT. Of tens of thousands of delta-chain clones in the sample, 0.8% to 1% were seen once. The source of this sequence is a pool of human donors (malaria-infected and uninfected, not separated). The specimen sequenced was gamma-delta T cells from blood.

CDR3 sequence reads: CACDYVLGDTTDKLIF. As DNA, the CDR3 is TGTGCCTGTGACTACGTACTGGGGGATACCACCGATAAACTCATCTTT. V and J are TRDV2 and TRDJ1; 12 bases fit TRDD3. CDR3 length equals 16 residues. Germline V gene sequence: CDR1 GEAIGNYY, CDR2 EKD. The ends lost 3 bases at V and 1 base at J; junction bases unmatched: 5.